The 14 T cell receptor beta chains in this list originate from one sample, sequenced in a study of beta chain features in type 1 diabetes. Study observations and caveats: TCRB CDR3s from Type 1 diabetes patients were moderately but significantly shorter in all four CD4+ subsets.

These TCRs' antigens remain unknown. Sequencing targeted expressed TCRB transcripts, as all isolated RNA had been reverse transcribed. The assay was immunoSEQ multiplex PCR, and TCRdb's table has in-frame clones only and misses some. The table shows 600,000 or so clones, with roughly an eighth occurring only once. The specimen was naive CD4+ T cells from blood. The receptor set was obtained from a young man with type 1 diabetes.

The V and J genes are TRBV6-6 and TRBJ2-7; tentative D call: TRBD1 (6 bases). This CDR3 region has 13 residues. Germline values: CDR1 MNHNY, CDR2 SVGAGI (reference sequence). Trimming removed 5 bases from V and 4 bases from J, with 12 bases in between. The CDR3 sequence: CASSPRTEYEQYF. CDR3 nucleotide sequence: TGTGCCAGCAGTCCGAGGACAGAGTACGAGCAGTACTTC.

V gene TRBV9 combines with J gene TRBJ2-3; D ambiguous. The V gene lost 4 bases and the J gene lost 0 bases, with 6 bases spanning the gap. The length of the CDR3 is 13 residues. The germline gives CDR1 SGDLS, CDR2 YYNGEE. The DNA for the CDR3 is TGTGCCAGCAGCCCGTTGAGCACAGATACGCAGTATTTT. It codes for CASSPLSTDTQYF.

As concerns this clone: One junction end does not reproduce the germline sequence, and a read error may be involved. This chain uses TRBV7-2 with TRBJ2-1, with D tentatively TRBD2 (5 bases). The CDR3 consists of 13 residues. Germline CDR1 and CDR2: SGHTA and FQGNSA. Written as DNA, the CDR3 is TGTGCCAGCAGCCTAGCCCTTCATAATGAGCAGTTCTTC. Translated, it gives CASSLALHNEQFF. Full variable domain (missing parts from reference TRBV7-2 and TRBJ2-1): GAGVSQSPSNKVTEKGKDVELRCDPISGHTALYWYRQSLGQGLEFLIYFQGNSAPDKSGLPSDRFSAERTGGSVSTLTIQRTQQEDSAVYLCASSLALHNEQFFGPGTRLTVL.

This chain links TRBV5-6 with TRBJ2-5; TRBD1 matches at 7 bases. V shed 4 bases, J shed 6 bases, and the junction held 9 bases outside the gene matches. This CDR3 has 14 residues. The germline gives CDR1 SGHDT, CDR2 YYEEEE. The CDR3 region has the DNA TGTGCCAGCAGCCAATGGGACAGATACAAGACCCAGTACTTC. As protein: CASSQWDRYKTQYF.

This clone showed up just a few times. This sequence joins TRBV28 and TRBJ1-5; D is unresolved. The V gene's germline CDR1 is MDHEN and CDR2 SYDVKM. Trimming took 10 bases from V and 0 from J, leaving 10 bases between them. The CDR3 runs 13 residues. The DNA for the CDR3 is TGTGCCACCAGCTGGAATAGCAATCAGCCCCAGCATTTT. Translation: CATSWNSNQPQHF.

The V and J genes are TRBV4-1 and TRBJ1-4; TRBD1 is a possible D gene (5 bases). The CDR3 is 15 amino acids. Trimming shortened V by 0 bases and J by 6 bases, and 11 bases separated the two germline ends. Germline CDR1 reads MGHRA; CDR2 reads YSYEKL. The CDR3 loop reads CASSQDGQGDEKLFF. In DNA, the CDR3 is TGCGCCAGCAGCCAAGATGGGCAGGGTGATGAAAAACTGTTTTTT.

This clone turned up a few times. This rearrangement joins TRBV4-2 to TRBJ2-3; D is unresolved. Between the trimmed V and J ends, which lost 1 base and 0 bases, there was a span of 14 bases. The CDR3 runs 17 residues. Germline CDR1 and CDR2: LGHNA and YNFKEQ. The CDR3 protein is CASSQAWRGSSTDTQYF. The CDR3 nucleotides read TGTGCCAGCAGCCAAGCATGGAGAGGATCTAGCACAGATACGCAGTATTTT.

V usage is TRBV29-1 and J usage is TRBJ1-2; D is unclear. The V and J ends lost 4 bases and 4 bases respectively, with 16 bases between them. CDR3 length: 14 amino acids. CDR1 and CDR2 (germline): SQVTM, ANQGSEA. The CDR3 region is CSVAPSSGLYGYTF. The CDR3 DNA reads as TGCAGCGTTGCCCCAAGCAGCGGGCTCTATGGCTACACCTTC.

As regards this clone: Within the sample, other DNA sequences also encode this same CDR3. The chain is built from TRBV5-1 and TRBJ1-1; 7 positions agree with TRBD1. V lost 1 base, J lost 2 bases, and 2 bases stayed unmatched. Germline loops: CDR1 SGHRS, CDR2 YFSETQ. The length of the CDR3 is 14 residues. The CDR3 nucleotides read TGCGCCAGCAGCTTGACAGGGGCTAACACTGAAGCTTTCTTT. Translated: CASSLTGANTEAFF.

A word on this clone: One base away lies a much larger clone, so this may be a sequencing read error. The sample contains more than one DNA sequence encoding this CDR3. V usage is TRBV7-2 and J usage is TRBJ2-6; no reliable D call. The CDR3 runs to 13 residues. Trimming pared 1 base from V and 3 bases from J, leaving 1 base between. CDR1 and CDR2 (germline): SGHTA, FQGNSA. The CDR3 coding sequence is TGTGCCAGCAGCTTAGGTGGGGCCAACGTCCTGACTTTC. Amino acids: CASSLGGANVLTF.

CDR3 bases: TGTGCCAGCAGCCTGGTTAACCCCATTGAGCAGTTCTTC. Translating it yields CASSLVNPIEQFF. The chain employs TRBV14 and TRBJ2-1, with D unclear. The CDR3 has 13 amino acids. Trimming pared 4 bases from V and 9 bases from J, leaving 13 bases between. CDR1 is SGHDN, CDR2 FVKESK, per germline.

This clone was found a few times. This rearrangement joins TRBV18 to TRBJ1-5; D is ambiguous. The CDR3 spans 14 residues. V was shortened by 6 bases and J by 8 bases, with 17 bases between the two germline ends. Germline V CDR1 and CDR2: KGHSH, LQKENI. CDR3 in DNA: TGTGCCAGCTCCCCCCGGCAGTCGGCGGAGCCCCAGCATTTT. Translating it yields CASSPRQSAEPQHF.

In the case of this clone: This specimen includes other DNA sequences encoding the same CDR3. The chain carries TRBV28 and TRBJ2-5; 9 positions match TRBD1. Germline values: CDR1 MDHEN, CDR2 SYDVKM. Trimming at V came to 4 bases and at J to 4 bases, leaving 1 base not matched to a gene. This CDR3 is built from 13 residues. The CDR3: CASSSTGGETQYF. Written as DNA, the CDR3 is TGTGCCAGCAGTTCGACAGGGGGAGAGACCCAGTACTTC.

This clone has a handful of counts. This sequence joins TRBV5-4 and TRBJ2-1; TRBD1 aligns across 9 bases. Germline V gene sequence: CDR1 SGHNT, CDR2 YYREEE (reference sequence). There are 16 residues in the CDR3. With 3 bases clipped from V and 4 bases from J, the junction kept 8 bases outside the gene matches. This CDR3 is CASSSRDRARYNEQFF. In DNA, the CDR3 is TGTGCCAGCAGCTCCCGGGACAGGGCCAGATACAATGAGCAGTTCTTC.